This T cell receptor (beta chain) was captured by sequencing in a study of T-cell memory formation after mild COVID-19. General observations from the study: Clonal second-wave expansions that peaked on day 37 had unconfirmed SARS-CoV-2 specificity.

TCRdb independently ran MiXCR on the 5' RACE reads; one entry per CDR3 protein. The sample includes over 150,000 distinct CDR3 sequences, roughly 23% of them seen just once. CDR3 size: 16 residues. The germline V gene has CDR1 LGHNA and CDR2 YNFKEQ. V was cut by 0 bases and J by 0 bases, with 12 bases left in between. This clonotype came up a few times. The antigen remains undetermined. V and J are TRBV4-2 and TRBJ2-7, with D perhaps TRBD2 (6 bases). Sequencing was performed on PBMCs or a T cell subset sorted from them (not recorded which). This TCR was recovered from an adult woman who had mild COVID-19 (a few samples of this study predate the infection). Cell type and time point are not known. CDR3 sequence reads: CASSQDAGTPSYEQYF. The CDR3 DNA reads as TGTGCCAGCAGCCAAGATGCGGGAACGCCCTCCTACGAGCAGTACTTC.